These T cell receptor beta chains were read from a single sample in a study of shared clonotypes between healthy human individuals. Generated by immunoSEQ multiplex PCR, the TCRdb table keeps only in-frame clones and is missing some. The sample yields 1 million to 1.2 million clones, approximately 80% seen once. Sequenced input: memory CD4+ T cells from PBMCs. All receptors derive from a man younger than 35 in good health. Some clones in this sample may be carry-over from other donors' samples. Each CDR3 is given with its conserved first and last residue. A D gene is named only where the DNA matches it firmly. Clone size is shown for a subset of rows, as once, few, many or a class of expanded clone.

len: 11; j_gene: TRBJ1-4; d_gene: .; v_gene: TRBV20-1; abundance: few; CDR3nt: TGCAGTGCTAGCCCCACGGAAAAACTGTTTTTT; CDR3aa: CSASPTEKLFF
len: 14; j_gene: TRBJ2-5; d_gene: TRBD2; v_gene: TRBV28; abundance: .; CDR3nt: TGTGCCAGCACCATCGGGAGGGAGGGGGAGACCCAGTACTTC; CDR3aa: CASTIGREGETQYF
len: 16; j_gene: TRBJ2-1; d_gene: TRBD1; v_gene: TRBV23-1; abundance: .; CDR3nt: TGCGCCAGCAGTCATAAAAAGGGACAGGGGGCTAATGAGCAGTTCTTC; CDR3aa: CASSHKKGQGANEQFF
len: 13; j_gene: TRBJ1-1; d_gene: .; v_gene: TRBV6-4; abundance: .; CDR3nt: TGTGCCAGCAGTGACGGGGAGAACACTGAAGCTTTCTTT; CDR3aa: CASSDGENTEAFF
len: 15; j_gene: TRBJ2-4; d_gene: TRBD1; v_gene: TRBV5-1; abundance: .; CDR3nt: TGCGCCAGCAGCGTGACAGGGGGGAGTAGAAACATTCAGTACTTC; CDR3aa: CASSVTGGSRNIQYF
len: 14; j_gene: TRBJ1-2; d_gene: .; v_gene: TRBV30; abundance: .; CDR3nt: TGTGCCTGGAGTCCGTACAGGGAAAACTATGGCTACACCTTC; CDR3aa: CAWSPYRENYGYTF
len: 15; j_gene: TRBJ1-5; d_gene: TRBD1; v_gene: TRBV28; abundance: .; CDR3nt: TGTGCCAGCAGACTGGGAGGAGGGGGCGGCCAGCCCCAGCATTTT; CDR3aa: CASRLGGGGGQPQHF
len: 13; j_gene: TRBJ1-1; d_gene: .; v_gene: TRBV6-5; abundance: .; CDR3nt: TGTGCCAGCAGGCGGGACGGGAACACTGAAGCTTTCTTT; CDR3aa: CASRRDGNTEAFF
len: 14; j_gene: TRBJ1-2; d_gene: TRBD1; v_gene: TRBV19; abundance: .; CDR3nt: TGTGCCAGTGGAACTATAGGGGGCCCCTATGGCTACACCTTC; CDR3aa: CASGTIGGPYGYTF
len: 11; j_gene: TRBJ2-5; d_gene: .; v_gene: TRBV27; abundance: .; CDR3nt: TGTGCCAGCAGATCCCAAGAGACCCAGTACTTC; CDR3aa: CASRSQETQYF
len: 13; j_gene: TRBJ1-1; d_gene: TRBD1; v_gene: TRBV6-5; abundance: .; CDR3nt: TGTGCCAGCACTCGACAGGGAATGACTGAAGCTTTCTTT; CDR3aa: CASTRQGMTEAFF
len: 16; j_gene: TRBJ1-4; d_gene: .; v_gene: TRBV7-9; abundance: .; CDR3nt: TGTGCCAGCAGCTTAGCTCGCGCAGCCGGGGCTGAAAAACTGTTTTTT; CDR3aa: CASSLARAAGAEKLFF
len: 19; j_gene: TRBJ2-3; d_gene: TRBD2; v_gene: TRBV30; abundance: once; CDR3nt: TGTGCCTGGAGTCGACTAGCGGGAGGGCTAAGTTTTGTCGCAGATACGCAGTATTTT; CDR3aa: CAWSRLAGGLSFVADTQYF